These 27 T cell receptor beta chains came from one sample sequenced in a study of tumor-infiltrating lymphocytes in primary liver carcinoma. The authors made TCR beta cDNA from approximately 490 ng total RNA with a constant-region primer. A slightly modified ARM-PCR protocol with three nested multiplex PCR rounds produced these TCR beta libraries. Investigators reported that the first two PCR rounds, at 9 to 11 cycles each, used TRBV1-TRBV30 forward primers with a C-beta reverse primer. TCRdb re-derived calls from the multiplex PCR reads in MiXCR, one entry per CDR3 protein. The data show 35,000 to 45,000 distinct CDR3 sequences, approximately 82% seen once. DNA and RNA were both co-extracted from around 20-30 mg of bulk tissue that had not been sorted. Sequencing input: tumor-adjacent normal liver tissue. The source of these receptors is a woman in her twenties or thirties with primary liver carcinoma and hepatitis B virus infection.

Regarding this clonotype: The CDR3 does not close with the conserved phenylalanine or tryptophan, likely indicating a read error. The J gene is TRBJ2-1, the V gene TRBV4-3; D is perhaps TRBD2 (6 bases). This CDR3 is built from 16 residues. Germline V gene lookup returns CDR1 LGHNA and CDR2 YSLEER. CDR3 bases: TGCGCCAACAGCCAAGATGCGGGAAGCTCCTGCAATGAGCAGTTCTCC. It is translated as CANSQDAGSSCNEQFS.

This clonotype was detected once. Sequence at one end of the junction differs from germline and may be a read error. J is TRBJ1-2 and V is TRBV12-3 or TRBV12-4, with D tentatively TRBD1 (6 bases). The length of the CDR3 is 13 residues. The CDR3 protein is CSSSSSGDYGYTF. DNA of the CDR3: TGTTCCAGCAGTTCCTCAGGGGACTATGGCTACACCTTC.

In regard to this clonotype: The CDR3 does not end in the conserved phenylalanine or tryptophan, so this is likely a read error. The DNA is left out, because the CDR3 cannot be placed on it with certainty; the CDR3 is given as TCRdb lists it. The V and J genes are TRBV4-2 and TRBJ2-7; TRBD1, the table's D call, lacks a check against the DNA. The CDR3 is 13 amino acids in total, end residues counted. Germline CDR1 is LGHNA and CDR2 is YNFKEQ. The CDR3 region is CASSRDRDREEYS.

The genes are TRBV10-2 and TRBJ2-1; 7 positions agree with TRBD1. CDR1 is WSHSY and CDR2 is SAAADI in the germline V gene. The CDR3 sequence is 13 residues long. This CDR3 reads CVSKSGQNYEQFF. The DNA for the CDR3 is TGCGTTAGCAAGTCGGGACAGAACTATGAGCAGTTCTTC.

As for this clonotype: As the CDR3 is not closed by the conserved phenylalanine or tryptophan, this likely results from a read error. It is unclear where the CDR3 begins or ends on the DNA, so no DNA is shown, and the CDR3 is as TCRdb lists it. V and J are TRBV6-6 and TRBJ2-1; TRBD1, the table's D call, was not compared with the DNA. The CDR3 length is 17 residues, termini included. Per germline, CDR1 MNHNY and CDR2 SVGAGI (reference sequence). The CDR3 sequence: CASSFGSPGGTSNEQFL.

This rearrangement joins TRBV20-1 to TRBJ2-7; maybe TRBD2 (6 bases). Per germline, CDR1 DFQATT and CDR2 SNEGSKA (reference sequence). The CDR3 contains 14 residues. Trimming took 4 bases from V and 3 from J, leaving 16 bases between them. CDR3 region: CSAKNPGRIYEQYF. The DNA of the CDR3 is TGCAGTGCTAAAAACCCCGGGAGAATCTACGAGCAGTACTTC.

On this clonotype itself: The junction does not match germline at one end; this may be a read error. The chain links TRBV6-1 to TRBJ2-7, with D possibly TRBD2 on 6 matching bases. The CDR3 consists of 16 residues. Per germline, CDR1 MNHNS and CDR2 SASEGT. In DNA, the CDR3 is TGTGCCAGTAGTTGGGAGGCAGCGGTGGGGTCGGGCGAGCAGCACTTC. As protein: CASSWEAAVGSGEQHF.

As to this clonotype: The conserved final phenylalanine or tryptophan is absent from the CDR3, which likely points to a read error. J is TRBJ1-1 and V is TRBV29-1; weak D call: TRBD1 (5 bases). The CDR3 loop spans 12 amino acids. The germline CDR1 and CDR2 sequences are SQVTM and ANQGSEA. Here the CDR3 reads CSAGLVETEAFL. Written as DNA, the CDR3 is TGTAGCGCAGGGTTGGTGGAAACTGAAGCTTTCCTT.

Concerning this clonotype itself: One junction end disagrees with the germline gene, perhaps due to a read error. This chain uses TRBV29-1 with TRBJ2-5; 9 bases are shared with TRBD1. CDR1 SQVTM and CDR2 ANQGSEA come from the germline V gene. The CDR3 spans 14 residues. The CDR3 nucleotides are TGCAGCTCACTAGGGACAGGGTGCCAAGAGGCCCAGTACTTC. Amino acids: CSSLGTGCQEAQYF.

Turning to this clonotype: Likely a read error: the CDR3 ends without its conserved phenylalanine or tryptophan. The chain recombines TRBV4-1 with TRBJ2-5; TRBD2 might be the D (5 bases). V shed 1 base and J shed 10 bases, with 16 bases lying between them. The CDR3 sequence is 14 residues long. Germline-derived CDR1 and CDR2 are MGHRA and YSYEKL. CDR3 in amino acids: CASSQVERAVIQYL. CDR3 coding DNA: TGCGCCAGCAGCCAAGTAGAGAGGGCCGTGATCCAGTACTTG.

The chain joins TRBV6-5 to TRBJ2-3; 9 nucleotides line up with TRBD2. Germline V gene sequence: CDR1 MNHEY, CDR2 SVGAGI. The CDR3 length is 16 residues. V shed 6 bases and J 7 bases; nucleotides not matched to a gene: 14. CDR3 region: CASSSFRGRARYTQYF. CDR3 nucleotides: TGTGCCAGCAGCAGCTTTCGCGGGAGGGCCAGATATACGCAGTATTTT.

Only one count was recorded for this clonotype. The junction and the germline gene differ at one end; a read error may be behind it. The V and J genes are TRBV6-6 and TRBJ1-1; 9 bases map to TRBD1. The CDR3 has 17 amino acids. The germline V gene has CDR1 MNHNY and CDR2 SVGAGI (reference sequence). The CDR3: CARSYPIRDRENTQAFF. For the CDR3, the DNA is TGTGCCAGAAGTTACCCGATACGGGACAGGGAGAACACTCAAGCTTTCTTT.

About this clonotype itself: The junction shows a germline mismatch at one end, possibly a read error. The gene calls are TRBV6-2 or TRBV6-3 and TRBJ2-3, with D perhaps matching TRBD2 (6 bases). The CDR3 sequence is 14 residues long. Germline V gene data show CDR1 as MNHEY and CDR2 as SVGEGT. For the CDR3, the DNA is TGTGCCAACATTTACTCGATCGCGCGGGGCACTATTCTTTTT. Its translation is CANIYSIARGTILF.

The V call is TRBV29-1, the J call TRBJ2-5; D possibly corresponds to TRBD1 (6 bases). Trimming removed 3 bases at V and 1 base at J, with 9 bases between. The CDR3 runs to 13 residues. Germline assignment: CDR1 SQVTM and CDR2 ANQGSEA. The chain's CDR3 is CSVEVGAQETQYF. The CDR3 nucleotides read TGCAGCGTTGAGGTGGGGGCCCAAGAGACCCAGTACTTC.

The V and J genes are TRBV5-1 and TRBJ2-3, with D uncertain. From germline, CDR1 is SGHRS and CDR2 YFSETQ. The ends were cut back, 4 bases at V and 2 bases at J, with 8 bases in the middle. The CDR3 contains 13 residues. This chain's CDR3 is CASSTIPTDTQYF. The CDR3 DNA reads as TGCGCCAGCAGCACTATCCCCACAGATACGCAGTATTTT.

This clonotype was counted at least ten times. The CDR3 DNA is TGCGCCAGCAGTCCTCGACTAGCGGGTATGAATGAGCAGTTCTTC. This encodes CASSPRLAGMNEQFF. The chain uses TRBV10-1 and TRBJ2-1, with 10 bases aligning to TRBD2. This CDR3 is 15 amino acids long. Germline V lookup: CDR1 WNHNN, CDR2 SYGVQD (reference sequence). The V gene end was trimmed by 5 bases and the J gene end by 7 bases; junction bases not matched to a gene: 8.

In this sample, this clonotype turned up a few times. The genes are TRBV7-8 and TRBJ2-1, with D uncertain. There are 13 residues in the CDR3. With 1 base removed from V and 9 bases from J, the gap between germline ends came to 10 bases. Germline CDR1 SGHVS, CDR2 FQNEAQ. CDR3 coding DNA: TGTGCCAGCAGCTTAGACCCGTCAGGTGAGCAGTTCTTC. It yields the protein CASSLDPSGEQFF.

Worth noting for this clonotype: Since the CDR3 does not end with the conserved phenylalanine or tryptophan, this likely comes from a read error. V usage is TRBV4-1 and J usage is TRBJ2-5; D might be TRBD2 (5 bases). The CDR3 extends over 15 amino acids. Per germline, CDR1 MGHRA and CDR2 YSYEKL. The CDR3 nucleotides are TGCCCCAGCAGCCAAGGTTCGAGCGGCCAAGAGACCCAGTACTTA. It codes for CPSSQGSSGQETQYL.

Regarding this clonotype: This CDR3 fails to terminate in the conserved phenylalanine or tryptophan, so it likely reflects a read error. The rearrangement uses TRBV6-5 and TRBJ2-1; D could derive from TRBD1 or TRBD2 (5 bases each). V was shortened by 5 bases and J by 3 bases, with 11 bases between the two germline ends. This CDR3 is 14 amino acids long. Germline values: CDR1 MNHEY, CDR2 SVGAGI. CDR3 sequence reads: CASSRLQDYNEQFY. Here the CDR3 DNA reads TGTGCCAGCAGTCGACTACAGGACTACAATGAGCAGTTCTAC.

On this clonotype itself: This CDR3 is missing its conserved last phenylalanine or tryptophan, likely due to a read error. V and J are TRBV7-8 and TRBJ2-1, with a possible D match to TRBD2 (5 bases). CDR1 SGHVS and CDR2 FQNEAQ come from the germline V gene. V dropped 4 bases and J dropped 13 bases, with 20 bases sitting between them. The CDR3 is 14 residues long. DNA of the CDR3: TGTGCCAGCAGCTCGCACTCCCCATTGGGAGCCCAGTTCCTC. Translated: CASSSHSPLGAQFL.

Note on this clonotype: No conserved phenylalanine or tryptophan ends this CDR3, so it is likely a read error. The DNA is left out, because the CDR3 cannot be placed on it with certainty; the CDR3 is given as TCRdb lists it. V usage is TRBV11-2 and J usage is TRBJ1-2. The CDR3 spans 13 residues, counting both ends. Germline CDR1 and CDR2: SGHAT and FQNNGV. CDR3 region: CASTRGGGWRLRL.

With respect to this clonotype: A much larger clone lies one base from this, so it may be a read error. The CDR3 region has the DNA TGTGCCAGACGACAGGGGGGGGCCGGGGAGCTGTTTTTT. Amino acids: CARRQGGAGELFF. The rearrangement links TRBV2 to TRBJ2-2; 9 positions match TRBD1. Germline lookup yields CDR1 SNHLY and CDR2 FYNNEI. The length of the CDR3 is 13 residues. Losses at the gene ends were 9 bases for V and 6 bases for J; bases not matched to a gene: 5.

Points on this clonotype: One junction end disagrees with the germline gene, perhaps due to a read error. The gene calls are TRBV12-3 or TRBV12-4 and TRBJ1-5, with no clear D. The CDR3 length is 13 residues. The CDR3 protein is CASSLTGNRPQHF. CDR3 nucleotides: TGTGCCAGTAGTCTAACTGGGAATCGGCCCCAGCATTTT.

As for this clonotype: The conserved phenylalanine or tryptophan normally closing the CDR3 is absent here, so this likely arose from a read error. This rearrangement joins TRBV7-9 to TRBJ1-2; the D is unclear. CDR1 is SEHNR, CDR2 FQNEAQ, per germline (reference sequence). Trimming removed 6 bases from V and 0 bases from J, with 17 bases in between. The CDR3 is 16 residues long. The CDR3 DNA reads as TGTGCCAGCAGATTAAAGTTGTCAGATCCTAACTATGGCTACACCATC. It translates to CASRLKLSDPNYGYTI.

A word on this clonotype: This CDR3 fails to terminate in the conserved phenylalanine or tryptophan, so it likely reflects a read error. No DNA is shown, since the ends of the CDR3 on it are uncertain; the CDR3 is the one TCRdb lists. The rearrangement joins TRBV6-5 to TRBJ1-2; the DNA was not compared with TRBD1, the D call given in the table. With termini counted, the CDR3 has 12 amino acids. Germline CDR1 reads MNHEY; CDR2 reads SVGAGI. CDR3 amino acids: CASSFGGDGHTI.

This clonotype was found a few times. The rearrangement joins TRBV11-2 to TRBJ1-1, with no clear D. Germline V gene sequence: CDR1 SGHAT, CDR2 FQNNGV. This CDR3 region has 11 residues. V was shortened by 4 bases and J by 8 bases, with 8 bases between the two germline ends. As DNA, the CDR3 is TGTGCCAGCAGCTCCGAGACGGAAGCTTTCTTT. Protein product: CASSSETEAFF.

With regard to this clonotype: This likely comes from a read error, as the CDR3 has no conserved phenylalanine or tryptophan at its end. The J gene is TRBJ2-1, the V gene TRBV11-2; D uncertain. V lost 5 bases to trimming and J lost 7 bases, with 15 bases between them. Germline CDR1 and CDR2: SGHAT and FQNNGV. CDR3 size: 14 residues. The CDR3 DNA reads TGTGCCAGCAGCCTTGGGTGGACGTGGAATGAGCAGTTCTCC. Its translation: CASSLGWTWNEQFS.